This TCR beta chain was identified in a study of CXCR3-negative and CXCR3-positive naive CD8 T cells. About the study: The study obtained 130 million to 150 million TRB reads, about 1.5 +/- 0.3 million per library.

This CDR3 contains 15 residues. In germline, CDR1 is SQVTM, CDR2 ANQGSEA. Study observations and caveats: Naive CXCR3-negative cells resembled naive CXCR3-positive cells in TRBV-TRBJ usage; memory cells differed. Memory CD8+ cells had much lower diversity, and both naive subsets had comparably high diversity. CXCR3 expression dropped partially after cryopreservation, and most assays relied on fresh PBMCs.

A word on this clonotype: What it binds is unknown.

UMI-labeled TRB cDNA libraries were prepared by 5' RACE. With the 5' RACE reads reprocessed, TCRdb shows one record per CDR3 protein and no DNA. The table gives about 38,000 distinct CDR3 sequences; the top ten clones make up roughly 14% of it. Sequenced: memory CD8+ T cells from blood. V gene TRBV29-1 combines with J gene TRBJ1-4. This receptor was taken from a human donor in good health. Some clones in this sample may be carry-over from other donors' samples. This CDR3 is CSVYPLGATNEKLFF.